This T cell receptor beta chain was documented in a study of Graves' ophthalmopathy and Graves' hyperthyroidism. Background on the study: At the time of initial diagnosis and before any treatment, peripheral blood was collected.

Trimming took 3 bases from V and 5 from J, leaving 19 bases between them. The germline gives CDR1 DFQATT, CDR2 SNEGSKA (reference sequence). CDR3 size: 15 residues. The authors amplified TCR beta CDR3 regions, and they did so from RNA transcripts for repertoire sequencing. HTBI primers served in a first-round RT-PCR, which a second-round multiplex PCR followed. TCRdb recomputed calls from the multiplex PCR reads with MiXCR, one row per CDR3 protein. Among tens of thousands of distinct CDR3 sequences listed, 48% were seen once. The authors isolated PBMCs from around 10 ml of fresh peripheral blood. V gene TRBV20-1 combines with J gene TRBJ1-2; a weak D match, TRBD1 (6 bases). The source of this sequence is an adult woman with stable Graves' hyperthyroidism. Material: peripheral blood. The CDR3 sequence: CSASKPPGQAYGYTF. The CDR3 region has the DNA TGCAGTGCTAGCAAGCCTCCGGGACAAGCATATGGCTACACCTTC.